This TCR beta chain was profiled in a study of CXCR3-negative and CXCR3-positive naive CD8 T cells. General study points: Greater hydrophobicity was found in TRB CDR3s of CXCR3-positive naive cells than of CXCR3-negative naive cells.

Concerning this clonotype itself: The antigen remains unidentified.

Naive CD8+ T cells had a CD45RO-CCR7+CD27+CD95- phenotype. The CDR3 loop spans 17 amino acids. Per germline, CDR1 SGHNT and CDR2 YYREEE (reference sequence). UMI-labeled 5' RACE yielded the TRB cDNA libraries. From its re-call of the 5' RACE reads, TCRdb lists each CDR3 protein once, without DNA. The listing records about 62,000 distinct CDR3 sequences. The TCR was taken from a human donor in good health. Some clones in this sample may be carry-over from other donors' samples. Material: naive CXCR3- CD8+ T cells from blood. Subset described: CD45RO-CCR7+CD27+CD95- naive CD8+ T cells lacking CXCR3 (TNR3-). The chain couples TRBV5-4 to TRBJ2-3. The CDR3: CASSFLTRTENTDTQYF.